A selection of T cell receptor beta chains follows, all from one sample in a study of T cells in Graves' hyperthyroidism and ophthalmopathy. TCRdb itself ran the multiplex PCR reads through MiXCR, one entry per CDR3 protein. The top ten clones hold 50% to 65% of a sample with 300,000 to 400,000 distinct CDR3 sequences, 20% to 25% of them seen once. Sample: blood. These receptors were obtained from a woman aged 45-60 years with Graves' hyperthyroidism. CDR3s include the opening cysteine and the closing phenylalanine or tryptophan. A D gene is named only where the DNA matches it firmly. Rows may omit the clone size; those that give it use once, few, many or a size class.

j_call,d_call,v_call,clone_size,cdr3_nt,cdr3_aa
TRBJ2-1,TRBD2,TRBV20-1,many,TGCAGTGCTATGGAGTCTAGCGGGGTCTACAATGAGCAGTTCTTC,CSAMESSGVYNEQFF
TRBJ1-1,TRBD1,TRBV2,once,TGTGCCGGGGCGGGACAGGGCTCCCCTGAAGCTTTCTTT,CAGAGQGSPEAFF
TRBJ2-2,NA,TRBV29-1,few,TGCAGCGTTGAGTCTCTGGAAACGCGGTCCACCGGGGAGCTGTTTTTT,CSVESLETRSTGELFF
TRBJ2-6,TRBD1,TRBV3-1,once,TGTGCCAGCAGCCAAGATGCGGGACAGGGGAAGGTTGGGGCCAACGTCCTGACTTTC,CASSQDAGQGKVGANVLTF
TRBJ2-5,NA,TRBV19,NA,TGTACCAGTAGTATAGGGTCCACTCAAGAGACCCAGTACTTC,CTSSIGSTQETQYF
TRBJ2-1,TRBD2,TRBV29-1,NA,TGCAGCGTCAGGACTAGCTCCTACAATGAGCAGTTCTTC,CSVRTSSYNEQFF
TRBJ2-5,TRBD2,TRBV28,few,TGTGCCAGCAGTTTAAGGCGGGGGGGCCGGGTGACCCAGTACTTC,CASSLRRGGRVTQYF
TRBJ1-5,NA,TRBV30,many,TGTGCCTGGAGCCCCGATGGAAGCAATCAGCCCCAGCATTTT,CAWSPDGSNQPQHF
TRBJ1-2,NA,TRBV28,NA,TGTGCCAGCAGTTCGTACGGGATAGAGCTATTTCGTGGCTACACCTTC,CASSSYGIELFRGYTF
TRBJ2-7,NA,TRBV28,many,TGTGCCAGCAGTTTAAGCCACGAGCAGTACTTC,CASSLSHEQYF
TRBJ1-1,TRBD1,TRBV2,many,TGTGCCAGCACCACCGACAGGGTAATGACGGGCACTGAAGCTTTCTTT,CASTTDRVMTGTEAFF
TRBJ1-5,NA,TRBV20-1,many,TGCAGTGCCGGGGGTCATAGCAATCAGCCCCAGCATTTT,CSAGGHSNQPQHF
TRBJ2-7,NA,TRBV7-9,many,TGTGCCAGCAGCCCCTTCGGTCAGGGGATTAGGTCCTACGAGCAGTACTTC,CASSPFGQGIRSYEQYF
TRBJ1-2,TRBD1,TRBV24-1,NA,TGTGCCACCAGTGATCCGGGACAGGGGGCGTATGGCTACACCTTC,CATSDPGQGAYGYTF
TRBJ2-1,TRBD2,TRBV20-1,NA,TGCAGTGCTAGCCTAGCGGGGGGGAACAATGAGCAGTTCTTC,CSASLAGGNNEQFF
TRBJ2-7,TRBD1,TRBV5-1,many,TGCGCCAGCAGCTCAACGGGACAGAATTTAATCGACGAGCAGTACTTC,CASSSTGQNLIDEQYF
TRBJ2-7,NA,TRBV27,NA,TGTGCCAGCAGCCCCTCCGGGCCGCAGGACCGGGGGCAGTACTTC,CASSPSGPQDRGQYF
TRBJ1-2,TRBD1,TRBV30,NA,TGTGCCTGGACCCTACGGGGACAGGGAGATGGCTACACCTTC,CAWTLRGQGDGYTF
TRBJ1-1,NA,TRBV5-6,NA,TGTGCCAGCAGCTTGGTTGGAGGGGGGGCTTTCTTT,CASSLVGGGAFF
TRBJ1-2,NA,TRBV6-1,few,TGTGCCAGCCATACTGTAGGACGGAACTATGGCTACACCTTC,CASHTVGRNYGYTF
TRBJ2-5,TRBD2,TRBV20-1,NA,TGCAGTGCTAGCCTAGCGGGAGGGCCTGAGACCCAGTACTTC,CSASLAGGPETQYF
TRBJ2-3,TRBD2,TRBV5-4,NA,TGTGCCAGCAGCGAGGGACTAGCGTCTAACACAGATACGCAGTATTTT,CASSEGLASNTDTQYF
TRBJ2-7,TRBD2,TRBV18,many,TGTGCCAGCTCGCGCTCTAGCGGGAGTGTCTACGAGCAGTACTTC,CASSRSSGSVYEQYF
TRBJ2-7,NA,TRBV3-1,NA,TGTGCCAGCAGCCAAGCAACAGGGTATAGCTCCGAGCAGTACTTC,CASSQATGYSSEQYF
TRBJ1-5,TRBD1,TRBV4-1,many,TGCGCCAGCAGCCTCAGGGGGGAGAGCAATCAGCCCCAGCATTTT,CASSLRGESNQPQHF
TRBJ1-2,NA,TRBV11-2,many,TGTGCCAGCAGCTTCCAGGTGGTTCCTCTTTACTATGGCTACACCTTC,CASSFQVVPLYYGYTF
TRBJ2-1,NA,TRBV20-1,many,TGCAGTGCTAGGTCGGGTAGCGTTAATGAGCAGTTCTTC,CSARSGSVNEQFF
TRBJ1-1,NA,TRBV4-1,few,TGCGCCAGCAGCCATAGTCCCCCTTTATTAGCGAACACTGAAGCTTTCTTT,CASSHSPPLLANTEAFF
TRBJ1-6,NA,TRBV7-9,few,TGTGCCAGCAGCTTAGAAAGCGCCCGGTCACCCCTCCACTTT,CASSLESARSPLHF
TRBJ2-2,NA,TRBV28,few,TGTGCCAGCAGTGACCCGCGCAGGGGTAACACCGGGGAGCTGTTTTTT,CASSDPRRGNTGELFF
TRBJ2-1,NA,TRBV5-1,many,TGCGCCAGCAGCTTGGGAGGGCAGAGTGGTTCTAATGAGCAGTTCTTC,CASSLGGQSGSNEQFF
TRBJ2-5,NA,TRBV2,NA,TGTGCCAGCAGCGCCTCAACCTTTGGCGAGACCCAGTACTTC,CASSASTFGETQYF
TRBJ1-4,NA,TRBV20-1,NA,TGCAGTGCTAGAACAGGTCACCGCAATGAAAAACTGTTTTTT,CSARTGHRNEKLFF
TRBJ1-2,NA,TRBV11-2,many,TGTGCCAGCAGCTTATCATTTACAGCCATCTATGGCTACACCTTC,CASSLSFTAIYGYTF
TRBJ2-1,NA,TRBV30,NA,TGTGCCTGGAGGGAGGGACCGAATCAGTTCTTC,CAWREGPNQFF
TRBJ2-3,TRBD2,TRBV7-3,many,TGTGCCAGCAGCCCACGGGGGGGAGCAGATACGCAGTATTTT,CASSPRGGADTQYF
TRBJ2-5,NA,TRBV9,many,TGTGCCAGCAGCGTAGCTACGGGGGGCTACCAAGAGACCCAGTACTTC,CASSVATGGYQETQYF
TRBJ2-3,NA,TRBV6-1,NA,TGTGCCAGCAGGGAAGGAGGGCCCGCAAATAGAGATACGCAGTATTTT,CASREGGPANRDTQYF
TRBJ2-3,TRBD1,TRBV28,many,TGTGCCAGCAGTAGGACAGGGGGCGCGTGGACAGATACGCAGTATTTT,CASSRTGGAWTDTQYF
TRBJ2-4,NA,TRBV24-1,many,TGTGCCACCAGTGATCATCGACTGGACAAAAACATTCAGTACTTC,CATSDHRLDKNIQYF
TRBJ2-7,TRBD2,TRBV24-1,NA,TGTGCCACCAGTGATCCTCCTCGGGGGGTCTACGAGCAGTACTTC,CATSDPPRGVYEQYF
TRBJ2-5,NA,TRBV3-1,many,TGTGCCAGCAGCCTCGTCTTGGACGTTAAAGAGACCCAGTACTTC,CASSLVLDVKETQYF
TRBJ1-1,TRBD1,TRBV6-5,NA,TGTGCCAGCAGACTCGGGACAGGGCTGAACACTGAAGCTTTCTTT,CASRLGTGLNTEAFF
TRBJ2-1,TRBD2,TRBV7-2,many,TGTGCCAGCAGCTGGGGGACTAGCGGGAGCTCCTACAATGAGCAGTTCTTC,CASSWGTSGSSYNEQFF
TRBJ2-1,TRBD2,TRBV12-3/TRBV12-4,NA,TGTGCCAGCAGTTTGGGACTAGATAATGAGCAGTTCTTC,CASSLGLDNEQFF
TRBJ2-3,TRBD2,TRBV11-1,many,TGTGCCAGCAGACGACTAGCGGGGATCACAGATACGCAGTATTTT,CASRRLAGITDTQYF
TRBJ2-3,TRBD2,TRBV5-1,NA,TGCGCCAGCACCTTTAGCGGGAGGATGTTTGGCGCAGATACGCAGTATTTT,CASTFSGRMFGADTQYF
TRBJ2-7,NA,TRBV7-2,few,TGTGCCAGCAGCTTAGCGGGGTCGAGCCACGAGCAGTACTTC,CASSLAGSSHEQYF
TRBJ1-4,TRBD1,TRBV3-1,NA,TGTGCCAGCAGACCCAGGGACAGGGCTGAAAAACTGTTTTTT,CASRPRDRAEKLFF